Each of the 32 T cell receptor beta chains below was sequenced from the same sample in a study of blood T cell repertoires in COVID-19 (dated by TCRdb to about 2020). Libraries were constructed by the immunoSEQ multiplex PCR assay. Drawn from immuneACCESS, this table holds only the in-frame rearrangements with V and J called that TCRdb kept. Clones are partly lost; checked studies trace under half to an unresolved V gene and leave the rest unexplained. For this sample there are a few hundred thousand clones; roughly 85% appear just once. 4% to 6% of the sample rests with the top ten. Material for sequencing was peripheral blood. The receptor source for this set is a man aged 45-65 years with active or convalescent COVID-19.

In its sample, this clone was seen once. The rearrangement joins TRBV27 to TRBJ1-1, with no clear D. The V and J ends lost 5 bases and 1 base respectively, with 14 bases between them. Germline loops: CDR1 MNHEY, CDR2 SMNVEV (reference sequence). The CDR3 sequence is 15 residues long. Here the CDR3 reads CASSLNGRGNTEAFF. The CDR3 nucleotides read TGTGCCAGCAGTCTTAATGGCCGGGGGAACACTGAAGCTTTCTTT.

This sequence joins TRBV28 and TRBJ2-3; 11 bases align to TRBD2. Germline V gene lookup returns CDR1 MDHEN and CDR2 SYDVKM. The V and J ends lost 6 bases and 3 bases, in that order; junction bases with no gene match: 5. There are 15 residues in the CDR3. The CDR3 spells CASRELAGVTDTQYF. DNA for the CDR3: TGTGCCAGCAGGGAACTAGCGGGAGTAACAGATACGCAGTATTTT.

V and J are TRBV4-2 and TRBJ2-1; D gene uncertain. Per germline, CDR1 LGHNA and CDR2 YNFKEQ. CDR3 length: 14 residues. The V gene lost 1 base and the J gene lost 5 bases, with 9 bases spanning the gap. CDR3 in DNA: TGTGCCAGCAGCCAAGCCTACCTCAACAATGAGCAGTTCTTC. As protein: CASSQAYLNNEQFF.

The chain links TRBV5-4 to TRBJ1-6, with TRBD1 identical over 10 bases. V trimming: 3 bases; J trimming: 6 bases; junction bases outside the gene matches: 6. The CDR3 contains 16 residues. Germline V gene data show CDR1 as SGHNT and CDR2 as YYREEE (reference sequence). The CDR3 is CASSSRDRGLNSPLHF. Here the CDR3 DNA reads TGTGCCAGCAGCTCCCGGGACAGGGGACTTAATTCACCCCTCCACTTT.

The chain has TRBV5-1 and TRBJ2-5, with 11 nucleotides matching TRBD2. The CDR3 loop spans 18 amino acids. The trim removed 0 bases at V and 2 bases at J, leaving 9 bases unmatched. Germline V gene lookup returns CDR1 SGHRS and CDR2 YFSETQ. The CDR3 sequence is CASSLGPVLAGAQETQYF. The CDR3, as DNA: TGCGCCAGCAGCTTGGGGCCAGTACTAGCGGGAGCGCAAGAGACCCAGTACTTC.

V is TRBV5-1 and J is TRBJ2-2; no firm D call. The CDR3 is made up of 14 amino acids. CDR1 is SGHRS and CDR2 is YFSETQ in the germline V gene. The V end lost 3 bases, the J end lost 4 bases, and 10 bases lay between the germline ends. CDR3 nucleotide sequence: TGCGCCAGCAGCTCCTCTCCCAGCACCGGGGAGCTGTTTTTT. Its protein is CASSSSPSTGELFF.

This CDR3 is CASTILKGWDRVYGYTF. CDR3 nucleotide sequence: TGTGCCAGCACTATACTCAAAGGTTGGGACAGGGTTTATGGCTACACCTTC. J is TRBJ1-2 and V is TRBV2, with TRBD1 identical over 9 bases. The CDR3 sequence is 17 residues long. CDR1 is SNHLY, CDR2 FYNNEI, per germline. After removal of 7 bases from V and 5 bases from J, the junction contained 17 bases not matched to a gene.

The gene calls are TRBV5-1 and TRBJ2-2, with 7 bases that match TRBD1. Germline V gene lookup returns CDR1 SGHRS and CDR2 YFSETQ. There are 14 residues in the CDR3. V lost 8 bases, J lost 1 base, and 5 bases stayed unmatched. The DNA of the CDR3 is TGCGCCAGTTGGCGGACAGGGAACACCGGGGAGCTGTTTTTT. Protein product: CASWRTGNTGELFF.

The chain recombines TRBV27 with TRBJ2-3, with D possibly TRBD1 on 6 matching bases. The CDR3 spans 15 residues. V lost 5 bases and J 3 bases, leaving 15 bases between the germline ends. Germline assignment: CDR1 MNHEY and CDR2 SMNVEV (reference sequence). The CDR3 region is CASSPLGRGTDTQYF. DNA of the CDR3: TGTGCCAGCAGTCCCCTTGGAAGGGGGACAGATACGCAGTATTTT.

This clone was counted once. The chain couples TRBV30 to TRBJ2-3, with a tentative D call TRBD2 (6 bases). From germline, CDR1 is GTSNPN and CDR2 SVGIG (reference sequence). The CDR3 spans 15 residues. V was pared by 4 bases and J by 3 bases, with 17 bases between. CDR3 bases: TGTGCCTGGAAGCTAGGGCTCGGGAGTACAGATACGCAGTATTTT. It specifies CAWKLGLGSTDTQYF. Full variable domain (outside the CDR3, taken from reference TRBV30 and TRBJ2-3): SQTIHQWPATLVQPVGSPLSLECTVEGTSNPNLYWYRQAAGRGLQLLFYSVGIGQISSEVPQNLSASRPQDRQFILSSKKLLLSDSGFYLCAWKLGLGSTDTQYFGPGTRLTVL.

This sequence joins TRBV7-8 and TRBJ1-4, with D maybe TRBD1 (5 bases). This CDR3 region has 15 residues. Trimming shortened V by 1 base and J by 7 bases, and 13 bases separated the two germline ends. The germline CDR1 and CDR2 sequences are SGHVS and FQNEAQ. CDR3 sequence (DNA): TGTGCCAGCAGCTTAGGTCGGCAGGGAGGTGAAAAACTGTTTTTT. Residues: CASSLGRQGGEKLFF. The variable domain in full, completed from reference TRBV7-8 and TRBJ1-4, reads GAGVSQSPRYKVAKRGQDVALRCDPISGHVSLFWYQQALGQGPEFLTYFQNEAQLDKSGLPSDRFFAERPEGSVSTLKIQRTQQEDSAVYLCASSLGRQGGEKLFFGSGTQLSVL.

This clone came up a few times. J is TRBJ2-7 and V is TRBV6-6, with 7 bases that match TRBD1. V shed 2 bases and J 3 bases; nucleotides not matched to a gene: 1. Germline assignment: CDR1 MNHNY and CDR2 SVGAGI (reference sequence). The CDR3 is 13 amino acids. The CDR3 loop reads CASSYGTDYEQYF. Written as DNA, the CDR3 is TGTGCCAGCAGTTACGGGACAGACTACGAGCAGTACTTC.

This chain joins TRBV5-4 and TRBJ1-6; D ambiguous. Trimming took 4 bases from V and 7 from J, leaving 15 bases between them. This CDR3 region has 15 residues. Germline V gene data show CDR1 as SGHNT and CDR2 as YYREEE (reference sequence). This CDR3 reads CASSLGKGLNSPLHF. The CDR3 coding sequence is TGTGCCAGCAGCCTCGGGAAGGGTCTGAATTCACCCCTCCACTTT.

This sequence joins TRBV5-1 and TRBJ2-7; 7 bases are a match to TRBD2. The CDR3 runs to 13 residues. Germline trimming cut 5 bases from V and 5 bases from J; bases unmatched to any gene: 7. Germline CDR1 is SGHRS and CDR2 is YFSETQ. CDR3 bases: TGCGCCAGCAGGGGGGGGACGGCGGACGAGCAGTACTTC. Its protein product is CASRGGTADEQYF.

The rearrangement joins TRBV7-6 to TRBJ2-1, with 8 bases fitting TRBD2. V was clipped by 0 bases and J by 8 bases; unmatched bases: 6. CDR3 length: 15 amino acids. CDR1 and CDR2 from the germline V gene are SGHVS and FNYEAQ. The CDR3 reads CASSLADPRGDEQFF. The CDR3 region has the DNA TGTGCCAGCAGCTTAGCGGACCCGCGGGGGGATGAGCAGTTCTTC.

The J gene is TRBJ2-7, the V gene TRBV19; 11 nucleotides align to TRBD2. The V gene's germline CDR1 is LNHDA and CDR2 SQIVND (reference sequence). The J segment lost 4 bases and the V segment lost 5 bases, leaving 4 bases of the junction unmatched. CDR3 length: 14 amino acids. CDR3 loop: CASSSGLAVYEQYF. The CDR3 DNA is TGTGCCAGTAGTTCGGGACTAGCGGTATACGAGCAGTACTTC.

The rearrangement links TRBV28 to TRBJ2-1; 7 bases map to TRBD2. This CDR3 has 16 amino acids. Per germline, CDR1 MDHEN and CDR2 SYDVKM. The V and J ends lost 7 bases and 1 base, in that order; junction bases with no gene match: 10. The CDR3 sequence: CASIPSTGLSYNEQFF. In nucleotides, the CDR3 is TGTGCCAGCATCCCTTCAACGGGACTATCCTACAATGAGCAGTTCTTC.

The V call is TRBV7-8, the J call TRBJ2-7, with D possibly matching TRBD1 (6 bases). V gave up 3 bases and J gave up 2 bases, with 14 bases separating them. Germline V gene sequence: CDR1 SGHVS, CDR2 FQNEAQ. This CDR3 spans 15 amino acids. This CDR3 reads CASSFNADRAYEQYF. In DNA form, the CDR3 reads TGTGCCAGCAGCTTTAACGCGGACAGAGCCTACGAGCAGTACTTC.

This rearrangement joins TRBV28 to TRBJ1-2; D perhaps matches TRBD1 (5 bases). The CDR3 is made up of 12 amino acids. Germline V CDR1 and CDR2: MDHEN, SYDVKM. V was trimmed by 1 base and J by 7 bases, leaving 7 bases between them. CDR3 amino acids: CASSLSGVGYTF. In nucleotides, the CDR3 is TGTGCCAGCAGTTTATCGGGGGTTGGCTACACCTTC.

This rearrangement joins TRBV9 to TRBJ2-4; TRBD2 matches at 14 bases. Germline CDR1 SGDLS, CDR2 YYNGEE. V was clipped by 4 bases and J by 3 bases; unmatched bases: 12. The CDR3 loop spans 19 amino acids. Written as DNA, the CDR3 is TGTGCCAGCAGCCAAAGCCCTTACGGACTAGCGGGAGGCAAAAACATTCAGTACTTC. This encodes CASSQSPYGLAGGKNIQYF.

The chain is built from TRBV7-2 and TRBJ2-3, with 11 bases that match TRBD2. The V and J ends lost 6 bases and 3 bases, in that order; junction bases with no gene match: 5. The CDR3 loop spans 15 amino acids. Per the germline V gene, CDR1 is SGHTA and CDR2 is FQGNSA. The CDR3 is CASRIAGGSTDTQYF. CDR3 in DNA: TGTGCCAGCAGAATAGCGGGAGGGTCAACAGATACGCAGTATTTT.

This clone was counted a single time. The rearrangement links TRBV3-1 (or the pseudogene TRBV3-2) to TRBJ2-3, with 7 bases matching TRBD2. Germline trimming cut 4 bases from V and 0 bases from J; bases unmatched to any gene: 7. There are 16 residues in the CDR3. CDR1 and CDR2 from the germline V gene are LGHDT and YNNKEL (reference sequence). The CDR3 DNA reads as TGTGCCAGCAGCCCGACAAGCGGGATAAGCACAGATACGCAGTATTTT. Its translation is CASSPTSGISTDTQYF.

CDR3 loop: CASSPGQGRIEKLFF. CDR3 sequence (DNA): TGTGCCAGCAGCCCTGGACAGGGGAGGATTGAAAAACTGTTTTTT. The V gene is TRBV5-5, the J gene TRBJ1-4, with 9 bases lining up with TRBD1. CDR3 length: 15 residues. V lost 4 bases, J lost 7 bases, and 8 bases stayed unmatched. CDR1 is SGHKS, CDR2 YYEKEE, per germline (reference sequence).

This clone came up many times. This chain joins TRBV19 and TRBJ2-1; 8 bases agree with TRBD2. The CDR3 is 14 amino acids. CDR1 is LNHDA and CDR2 is SQIVND in the germline V gene (reference sequence). The trim removed 7 bases at V and 8 bases at J, leaving 10 bases unmatched. CDR3 in amino acids: CASTPSGLSYEQFF. CDR3 DNA sequence: TGTGCCAGTACCCCTAGCGGGTTGTCATATGAGCAGTTCTTC.

V gene TRBV9 combines with J gene TRBJ2-2; 10 bases agree with TRBD1. V was pared by 4 bases and J by 3 bases, with 6 bases of the junction left unmatched. Germline assignment: CDR1 SGDLS and CDR2 YYNGEE. The CDR3 is 16 amino acids. The CDR3 nucleotides are TGTGCCAGCAGCCTGCGGACAGGGGGGGACACCGGGGAGCTGTTTTTT. This codes for CASSLRTGGDTGELFF.

This clone was seen only a few times. The chain couples TRBV6-2 or TRBV6-3 to TRBJ1-5; TRBD1 matches at 11 bases. Germline V gene lookup returns CDR1 MNHEY and CDR2 SVGEGT. The CDR3 is 14 residues long. J lost 9 bases, V lost 6 bases, and 7 bases had no gene match. CDR3 sequence (DNA): TGTGCCAGCAGCCGGGGACAGGGGGTTGGGCCCCAGCATTTT. This sequence encodes CASSRGQGVGPQHF.

This clone appeared once. The gene calls are TRBV2 and TRBJ1-5; tentative D call: TRBD1 (5 bases). This CDR3 has 14 amino acids. V was trimmed by 1 base and J by 7 bases, leaving 11 bases between them. The germline V gene has CDR1 SNHLY and CDR2 FYNNEI. This CDR3 reads CASSEEGGVQPQHF. The CDR3 DNA reads TGTGCCAGCAGTGAAGAGGGAGGGGTCCAGCCCCAGCATTTT.

The chain combines TRBV28 with TRBJ1-3; no clear D gene. Trimming pared 6 bases from V and 1 base from J, leaving 7 bases between. The germline V gene encodes CDR1 MDHEN and CDR2 SYDVKM. The CDR3 is made up of 13 amino acids. CDR3 amino acids: CASSRGSGNTIYF. The CDR3 DNA reads as TGTGCCAGCAGCCGCGGGTCTGGAAACACCATATATTTT.

This clone was recorded once. One end of the junction is discordant with germline, which a read error may explain. This chain links TRBV6-5 with TRBJ2-3; 11 bases are a match to TRBD2. CDR1 is MNHEY, CDR2 SVGAGI, per germline. The CDR3 is 14 amino acids. The CDR3 protein is CASSYYTSGSSGSF. The DNA of the CDR3 is TGTGCCAGCAGTTACTATACTAGCGGGAGCAGTGGCAGTTTT.

The chain employs TRBV4-2 and TRBJ2-3; 11 positions match TRBD2. Per the germline V gene, CDR1 is LGHNA and CDR2 is YNFKEQ. The CDR3 length is 19 residues. V lost 0 bases, J lost 6 bases, and 14 bases stayed unmatched. CDR3 in DNA: TGTGCCAGCAGCCAAGAACTAGCGGGAGCTGATTCTGTTGAGGATACGCAGTATTTT. The encoded protein is CASSQELAGADSVEDTQYF.

The chain recombines TRBV27 with TRBJ2-1, with 13 nucleotides matching TRBD2. The CDR3 spans 17 residues. Trimming took 7 bases from V and 1 from J; bases not matched to a gene: 7. Germline values: CDR1 MNHEY, CDR2 SMNVEV (reference sequence). The CDR3 bases are TGTGCCAGCACCCGGACTAGCGGGAGTAGGTCCTACAATGAGCAGTTCTTC. Protein product: CASTRTSGSRSYNEQFF.

This clone was seen more than once but under ten times. Written as DNA, the CDR3 is TGTGCCAGCAGTTCAACAGGGGGCGACTCCCCCGGCACCTGCACCTTC. It codes for CASSSTGGDSPGTCTF. The J gene is TRBJ1-2, the V gene TRBV6-5, with TRBD1 matching 9 bases. There are 16 residues in the CDR3. V shed 4 bases, J shed 13 bases, and the junction held 19 bases outside the gene matches. Germline V gene data show CDR1 as MNHEY and CDR2 as SVGAGI.